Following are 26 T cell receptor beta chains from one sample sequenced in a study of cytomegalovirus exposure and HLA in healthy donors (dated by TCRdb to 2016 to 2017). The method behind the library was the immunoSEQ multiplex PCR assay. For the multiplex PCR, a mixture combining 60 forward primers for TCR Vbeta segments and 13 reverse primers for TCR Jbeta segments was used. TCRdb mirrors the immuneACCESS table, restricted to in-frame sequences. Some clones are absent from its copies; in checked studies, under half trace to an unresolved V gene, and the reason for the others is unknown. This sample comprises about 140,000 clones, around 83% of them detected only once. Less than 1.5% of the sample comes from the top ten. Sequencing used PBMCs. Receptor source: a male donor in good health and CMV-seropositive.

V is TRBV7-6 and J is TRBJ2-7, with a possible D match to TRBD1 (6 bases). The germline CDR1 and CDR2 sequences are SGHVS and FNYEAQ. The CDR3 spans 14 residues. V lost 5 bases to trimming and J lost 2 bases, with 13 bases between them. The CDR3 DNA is TGTGCCAGCAGCCCCAAGACAGGCCCCTACGAGCAGTACTTC. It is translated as CASSPKTGPYEQYF.

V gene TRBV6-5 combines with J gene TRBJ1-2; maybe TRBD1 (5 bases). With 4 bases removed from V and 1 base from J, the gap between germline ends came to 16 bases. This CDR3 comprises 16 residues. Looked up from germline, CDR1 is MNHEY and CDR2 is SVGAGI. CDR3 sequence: CASSFWQGNFNYGYTF. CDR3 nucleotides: TGTGCCAGCAGTTTCTGGCAGGGCAACTTTAACTATGGCTACACCTTC.

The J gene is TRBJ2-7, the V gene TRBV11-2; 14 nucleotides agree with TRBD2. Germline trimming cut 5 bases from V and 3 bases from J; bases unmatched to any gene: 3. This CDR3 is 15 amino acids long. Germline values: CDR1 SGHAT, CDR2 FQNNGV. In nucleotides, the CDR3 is TGTGCCAGCAGCCCCGGACTAGCGGGGGGCTACGAGCAGTACTTC. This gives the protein CASSPGLAGGYEQYF.

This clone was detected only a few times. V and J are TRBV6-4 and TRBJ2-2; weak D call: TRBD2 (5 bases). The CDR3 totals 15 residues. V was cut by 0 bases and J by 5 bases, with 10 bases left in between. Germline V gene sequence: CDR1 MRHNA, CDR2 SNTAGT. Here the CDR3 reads CASSDSSGGTGELFF. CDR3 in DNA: TGTGCCAGCAGTGACTCATCCGGAGGTACCGGGGAGCTGTTTTTT.

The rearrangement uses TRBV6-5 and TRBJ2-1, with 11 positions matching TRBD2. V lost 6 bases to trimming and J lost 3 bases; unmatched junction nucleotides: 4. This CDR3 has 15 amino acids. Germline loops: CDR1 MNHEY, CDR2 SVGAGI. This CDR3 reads CASRKLAGVYNEQFF. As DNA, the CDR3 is TGTGCCAGCAGAAAACTAGCGGGAGTCTACAATGAGCAGTTCTTC.

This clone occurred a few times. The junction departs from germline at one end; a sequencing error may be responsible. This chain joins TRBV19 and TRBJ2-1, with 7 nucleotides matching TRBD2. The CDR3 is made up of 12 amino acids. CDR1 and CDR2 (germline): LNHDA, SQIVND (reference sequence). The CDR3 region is CASRIAGNEQFF. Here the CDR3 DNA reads TGTGCCAGTAGGATAGCGGGCAATGAGCAGTTCTTC.

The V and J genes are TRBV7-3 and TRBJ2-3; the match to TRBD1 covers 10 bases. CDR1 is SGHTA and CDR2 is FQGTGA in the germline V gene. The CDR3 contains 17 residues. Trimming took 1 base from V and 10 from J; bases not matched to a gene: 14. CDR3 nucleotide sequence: TGTGCCAGCAGCTTAATCTCCCGGGACAGGGGTTCCCATTCGCAGTATTTT. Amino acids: CASSLISRDRGSHSQYF.

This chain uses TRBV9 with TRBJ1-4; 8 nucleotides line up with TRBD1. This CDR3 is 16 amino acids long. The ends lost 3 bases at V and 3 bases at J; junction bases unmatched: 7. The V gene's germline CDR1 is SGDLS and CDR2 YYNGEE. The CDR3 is CASSERQGPPNEKLFF. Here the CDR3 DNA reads TGTGCCAGCAGCGAGCGACAGGGGCCACCTAATGAAAAACTGTTTTTT.

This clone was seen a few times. CDR3 loop: CASSQSGRDNEQFF. CDR3 nucleotide sequence: TGCGCCAGCAGCCAGTCCGGGAGGGACAATGAGCAGTTCTTC. The chain uses TRBV4-3 and TRBJ2-1; 8 bases are a match to TRBD2. CDR3 length: 14 amino acids. Per germline, CDR1 LGHNA and CDR2 YSLEER. V shed 3 bases and J 5 bases; nucleotides not matched to a gene: 3.

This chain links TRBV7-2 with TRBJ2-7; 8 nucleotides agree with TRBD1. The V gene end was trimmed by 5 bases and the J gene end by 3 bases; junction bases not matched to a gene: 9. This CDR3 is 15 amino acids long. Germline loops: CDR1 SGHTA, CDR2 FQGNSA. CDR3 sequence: CASSPTAGQGYEQYF. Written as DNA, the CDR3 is TGTGCCAGCAGCCCAACGGCCGGACAGGGCTACGAGCAGTACTTC.

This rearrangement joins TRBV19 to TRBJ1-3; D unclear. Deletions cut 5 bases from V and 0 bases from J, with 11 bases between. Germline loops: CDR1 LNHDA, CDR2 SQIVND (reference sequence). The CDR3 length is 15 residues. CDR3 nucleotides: TGTGCCAGTAGTCCGCAGGCGATCTCTGGAAACACCATATATTTT. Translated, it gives CASSPQAISGNTIYF.

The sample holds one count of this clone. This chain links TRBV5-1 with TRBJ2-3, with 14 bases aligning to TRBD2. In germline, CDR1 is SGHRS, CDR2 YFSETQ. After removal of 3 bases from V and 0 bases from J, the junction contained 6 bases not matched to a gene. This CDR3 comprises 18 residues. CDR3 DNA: TGCGCCAGCAGCTCCGGACTAGCGGGGGGTCTAAGCACAGATACGCAGTATTTT. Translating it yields CASSSGLAGGLSTDTQYF.

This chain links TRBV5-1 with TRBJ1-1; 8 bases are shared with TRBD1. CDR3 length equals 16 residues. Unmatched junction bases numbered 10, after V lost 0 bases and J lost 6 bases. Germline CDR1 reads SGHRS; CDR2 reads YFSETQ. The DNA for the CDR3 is TGCGCCAGCAGCTTGGCCGGGACAGGCCAGTATTCTGAAGCTTTCTTT. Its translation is CASSLAGTGQYSEAFF.

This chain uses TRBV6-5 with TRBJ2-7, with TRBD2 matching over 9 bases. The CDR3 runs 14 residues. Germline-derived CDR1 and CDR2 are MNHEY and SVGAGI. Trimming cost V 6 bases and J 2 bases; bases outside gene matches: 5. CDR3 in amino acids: CASSPSGTPYEQYF. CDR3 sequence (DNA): TGTGCCAGCAGCCCTAGCGGGACCCCCTACGAGCAGTACTTC.

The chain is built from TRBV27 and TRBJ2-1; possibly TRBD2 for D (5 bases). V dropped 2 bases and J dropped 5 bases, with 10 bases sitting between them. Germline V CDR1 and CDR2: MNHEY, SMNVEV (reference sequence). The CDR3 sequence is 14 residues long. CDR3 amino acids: CASSLQRQNNEQFF. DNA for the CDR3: TGTGCCAGCAGTTTACAGCGGCAGAACAATGAGCAGTTCTTC.

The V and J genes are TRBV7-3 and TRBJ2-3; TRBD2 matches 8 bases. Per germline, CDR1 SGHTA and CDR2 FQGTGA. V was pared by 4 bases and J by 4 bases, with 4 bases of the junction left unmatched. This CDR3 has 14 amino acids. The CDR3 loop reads CASSYGLAADTQYF. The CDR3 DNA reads TGTGCCAGCAGCTACGGACTAGCTGCAGATACGCAGTATTTT.

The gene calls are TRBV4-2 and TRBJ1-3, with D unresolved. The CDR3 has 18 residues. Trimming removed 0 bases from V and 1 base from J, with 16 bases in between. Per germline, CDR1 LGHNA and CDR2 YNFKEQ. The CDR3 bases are TGTGCCAGCAGCCAAGATTTAGCTGCCGATTGGTCTGGAAACACCATATATTTT. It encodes CASSQDLAADWSGNTIYF.

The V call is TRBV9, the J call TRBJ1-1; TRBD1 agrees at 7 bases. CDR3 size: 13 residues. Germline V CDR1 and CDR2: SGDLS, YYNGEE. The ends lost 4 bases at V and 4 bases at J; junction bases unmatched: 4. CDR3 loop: CASSPRTGTEAFF. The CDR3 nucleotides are TGTGCCAGCAGCCCTCGGACAGGCACTGAAGCTTTCTTT. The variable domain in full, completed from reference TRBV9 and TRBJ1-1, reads DSGVTQTPKHLITATGQRVTLRCSPRSGDLSVYWYQQSLDQGLQFLIQYYNGEERAKGNILERFSAQQFPDLHSELNLSSLELGDSALYFCASSPRTGTEAFFGQGTRLTVV.

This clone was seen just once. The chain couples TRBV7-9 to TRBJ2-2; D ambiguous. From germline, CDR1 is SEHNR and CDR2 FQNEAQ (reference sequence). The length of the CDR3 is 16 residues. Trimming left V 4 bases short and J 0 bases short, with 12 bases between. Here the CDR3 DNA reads TGTGCCAGCAGCTCGCTCGGGTGGGCGAACACCGGGGAGCTGTTTTTT. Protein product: CASSSLGWANTGELFF.

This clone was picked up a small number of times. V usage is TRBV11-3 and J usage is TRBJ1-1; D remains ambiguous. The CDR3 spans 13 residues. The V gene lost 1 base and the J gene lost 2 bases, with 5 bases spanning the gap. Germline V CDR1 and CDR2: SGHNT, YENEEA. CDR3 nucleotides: TGTGCCAGCAGCTTAGTTACAAACACTGAAGCTTTCTTT. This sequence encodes CASSLVTNTEAFF.

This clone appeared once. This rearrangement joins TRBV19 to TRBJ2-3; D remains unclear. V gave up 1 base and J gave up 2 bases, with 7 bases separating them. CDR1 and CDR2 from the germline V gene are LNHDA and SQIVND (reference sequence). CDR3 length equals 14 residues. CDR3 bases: TGTGCCAGTAGTATAGCGAGTTACACAGATACGCAGTATTTT. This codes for CASSIASYTDTQYF.

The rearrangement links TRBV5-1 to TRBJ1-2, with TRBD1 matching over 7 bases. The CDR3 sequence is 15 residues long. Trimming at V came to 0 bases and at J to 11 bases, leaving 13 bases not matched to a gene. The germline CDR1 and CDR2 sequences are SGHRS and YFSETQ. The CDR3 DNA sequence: TGCGCCAGCAGCTTGGAGGGACAGCTGCCAGGCTTATACACCTTC. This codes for CASSLEGQLPGLYTF.

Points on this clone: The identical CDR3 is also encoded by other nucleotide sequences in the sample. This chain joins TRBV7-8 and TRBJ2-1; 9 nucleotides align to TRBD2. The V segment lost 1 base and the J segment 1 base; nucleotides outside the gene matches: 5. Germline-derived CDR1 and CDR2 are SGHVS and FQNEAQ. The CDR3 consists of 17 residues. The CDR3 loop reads CASSLGGSGSSYNEQFF. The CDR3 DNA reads TGTGCCAGCAGCTTAGGAGGTAGCGGGAGTTCCTACAATGAGCAGTTCTTC.

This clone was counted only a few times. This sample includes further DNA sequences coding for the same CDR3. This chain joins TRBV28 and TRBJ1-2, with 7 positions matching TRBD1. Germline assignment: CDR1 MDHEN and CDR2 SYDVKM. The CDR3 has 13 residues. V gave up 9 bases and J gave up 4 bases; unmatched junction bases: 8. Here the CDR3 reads CASRQGEGYGYTF. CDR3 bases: TGTGCCAGTAGACAGGGAGAAGGCTATGGCTACACCTTC.

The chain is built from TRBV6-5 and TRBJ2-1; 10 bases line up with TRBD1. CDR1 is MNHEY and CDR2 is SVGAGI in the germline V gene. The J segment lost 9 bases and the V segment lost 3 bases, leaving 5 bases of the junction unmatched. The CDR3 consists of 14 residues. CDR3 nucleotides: TGTGCCAGCAGTTATGGACAGGGGGGGGGTGAGCAGTTCTTC. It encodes CASSYGQGGGEQFF.

The CDR3 DNA sequence: TGTGCCAGCAGAATTACAGGGGGGAACACTGAAGCTTTCTTT. It specifies CASRITGGNTEAFF. This chain joins TRBV6-6 and TRBJ1-1; 8 nucleotides agree with TRBD1. CDR3 size: 14 residues. V dropped 6 bases and J dropped 1; count of bases not matched to a gene: 4. Germline V gene sequence: CDR1 MNHNY, CDR2 SVGAGI (reference sequence).